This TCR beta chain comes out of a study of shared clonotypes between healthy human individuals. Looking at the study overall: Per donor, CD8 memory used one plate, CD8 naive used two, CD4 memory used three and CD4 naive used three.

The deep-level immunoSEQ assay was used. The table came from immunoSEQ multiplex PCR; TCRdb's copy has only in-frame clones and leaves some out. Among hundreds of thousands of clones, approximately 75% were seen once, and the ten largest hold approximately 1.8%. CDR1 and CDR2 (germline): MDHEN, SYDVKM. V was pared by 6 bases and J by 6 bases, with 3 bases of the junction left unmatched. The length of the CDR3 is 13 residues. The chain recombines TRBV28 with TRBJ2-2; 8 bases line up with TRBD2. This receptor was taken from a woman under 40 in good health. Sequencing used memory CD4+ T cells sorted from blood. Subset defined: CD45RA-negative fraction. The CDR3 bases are TGTGCCAGCAGACTCGGGGGGGCCGGGGAGCTGTTTTTT. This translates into CASRLGGAGELFF.